This T cell receptor (beta chain) was identified during a study of identical twins. General study results and limits: Cross-sectional statistics underpinned the conclusions; the same donors were not followed.

Using its own MiXCR run on the 5' RACE reads, TCRdb lists one record per CDR3 protein. The top ten hold about 3% of the sample, which has 450,000 or so distinct CDR3 sequences, roughly a quarter seen once. The CDR3 is made up of 15 amino acids. The V end lost 4 bases, the J end lost 1 base, and 14 bases lay between the germline ends. CDR1 SGHTA and CDR2 FQGNSA come from the germline V gene. Turning to this clonotype: What it binds is unknown.

A further study also used this sample, focusing on T cells expressing NK-cell markers.

The origin of this receptor is a woman in her late teens or twenties in good health. The source material was CD4+ T cells sorted from blood. The chain links TRBV7-2 to TRBJ2-7; D is perhaps TRBD1 (5 bases). CDR3 sequence (DNA): TGTGCCAGCAGCTGGGGCTGGGCTAGGTCCTACGAGCAGTACTTC. Translated, it gives CASSWGWARSYEQYF.